This note documents a single T cell receptor beta chain sequence. Its specificity is not known. The data belong to a study of cytomegalovirus exposure and HLA in healthy donors. General observations from the study: With further analysis later on, most CMV-associated TCR beta chains appeared HLA-restricted.

Germline loops: CDR1 SGHTA, CDR2 FQGNSA. V lost 1 base and J lost 10, with 22 bases in between. The CDR3 contains 16 residues. Use of 60 Vbeta and 13 Jbeta primers characterized the PCR. The table came from immunoSEQ multiplex PCR; TCRdb's copy has only in-frame clones and leaves some out. This sample's table has roughly 220,000 clones. Sequencing was carried out using PBMCs. This TCR was sampled from a girl aged 2 to 10 in good health and CMV-seropositive. The V gene is TRBV7-2, the J gene TRBJ1-1; D is undetermined. The DNA of the CDR3 is TGTGCCAGCAGCTTAGTCAAAGAGGTTGCGGGATCCGGAGCTTTCTTT. This encodes CASSLVKEVAGSGAFF.